This TCR beta chain derives from a study of T cells in Graves' hyperthyroidism and ophthalmopathy. The ends lost 5 bases at V and 5 bases at J; junction bases unmatched: 9. CDR3 size: 14 residues. Germline lookup yields CDR1 PRHDT and CDR2 FYEKMQ (reference sequence). Amplification targeted TCR beta CDR3 regions from RNA transcripts. The HTBI primer set served for first-round RT-PCR of the TCR CDR3. TCRdb used MiXCR to reprocess the multiplex PCR reads, holding one entry per CDR3 protein. This table holds some 500,000 distinct CDR3 sequences, about 16% found once. This clonotype was found a few times. The chain recombines TRBV13 with TRBJ2-7; TRBD2 matches at 7 bases. This receptor was taken from a woman in her 30s with Graves' ophthalmopathy. The specimen was blood. CDR3 sequence: CASSPRTSSNEQYF. The CDR3 DNA is TGTGCCAGCAGCCCGCGGACTAGTTCCAACGAGCAGTACTTC.